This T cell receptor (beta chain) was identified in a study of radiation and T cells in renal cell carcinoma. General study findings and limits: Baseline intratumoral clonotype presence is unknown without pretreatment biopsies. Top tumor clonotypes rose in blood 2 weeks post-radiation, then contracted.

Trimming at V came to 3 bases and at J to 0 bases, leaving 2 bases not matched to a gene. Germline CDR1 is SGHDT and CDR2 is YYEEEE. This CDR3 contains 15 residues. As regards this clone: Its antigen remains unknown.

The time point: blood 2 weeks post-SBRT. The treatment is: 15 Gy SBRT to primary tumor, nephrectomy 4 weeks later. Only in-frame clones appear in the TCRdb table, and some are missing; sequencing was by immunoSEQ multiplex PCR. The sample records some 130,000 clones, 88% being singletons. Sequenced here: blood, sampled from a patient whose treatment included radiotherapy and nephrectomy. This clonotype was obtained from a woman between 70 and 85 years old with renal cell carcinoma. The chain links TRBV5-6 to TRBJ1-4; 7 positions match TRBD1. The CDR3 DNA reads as TGTGCCAGCAGCTGGACAGGAGCAACTAATGAAAAACTGTTTTTT. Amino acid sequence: CASSWTGATNEKLFF.